Sequencing of this T cell receptor beta chain was carried out in a study of cytotoxic CD8 clonotypes in ibrutinib-treated CLL. Trimming shortened V by 6 bases and J by 4 bases, and 9 bases separated the two germline ends. Germline CDR1 reads MNHEY; CDR2 reads SMNVEV (reference sequence). The CDR3 runs to 13 residues. Produced via immunoSEQ multiplex PCR; TCRdb's table is partial and in-frame only. Of fewer than 100,000 clones in the sample, around 83% were seen once. This clone was seen once. The TCR comes from a human donor with chronic lymphocytic leukemia. Here the sequenced sample was PBMCs, taken before ibrutinib treatment. The chain joins TRBV27 to TRBJ1-4; possible D gene TRBD1, 5 bases. The CDR3: CASRDIVNEKLFF. The CDR3 region has the DNA TGTGCCAGCAGGGACATAGTTAATGAAAAACTGTTTTTT.